Described below is a single T cell receptor beta chain sequence and its context. This clonotype occurred a few times. No cognate antigen has been identified for it. No base quality values were provided; no much bigger clone lies one nucleotide off. The entry originates in a study of CD8 T cells in Susac syndrome (dated by TCRdb to 2018 to 2020). Regarding the complete study: Of the Susac syndrome patients who were sequenced, five or six had clinically active disease and roughly 8 were in clinical remission. The study compared CD8+ T cell repertoire clonality among roughly eleven healthy donors, approximately 14 Susac syndrome patients and 15 or so multiple sclerosis patients. At blood withdrawal, Susac syndrome patients were therapy-naive, treated with corticosteroids (with IVIg additionally given to some), or treated with IVIg alone. The study used repertoire sequencing to test whether antigen drove CD8+ T cell activation and differentiation in Susac syndrome.

Trimmed from V: 4 bases; trimmed from J: 3 bases; junction bases lacking a gene match: 5. There are 15 amino acids in the CDR3, from cysteine to phenylalanine inclusive. CDR3 DNA is the only sequence kept; it has 45 bases, read in frame from the first base. High-throughput TCR beta sequencing profiled peripheral blood CD8+ and CD4+ T cells from healthy donors, Susac syndrome patients and multiple sclerosis patients. The Susac syndrome patients fulfilled recently defined diagnostic criteria for either definite or probable disease. Bulk CD8+ and CD4+ T cells were purified by magnetic negative isolation, while CD8+ TEMRA cells were enriched using FACS. Blood was drawn into EDTA tubes, processed within 24 hours, and PBMCs were isolated by density gradient centrifugation. PBMCs intended for TCR sequencing were cryopreserved in liquid nitrogen and were subsequently thawed in a 37 degrees C water bath. A purity of at least 90% was achieved for sorted or isolated CD4+, CD8+ and CD8+ TEMRA cells.

Study-wide findings and limitations: Clonal expansion was seen in Susac syndrome CD8+ repertoires, peaking in CD8+ TEMRA cells and being greater in clinically active patients than in remitting ones. The study acknowledged that relatively few individuals were included in the TCR sequencing and HLA analysis. In the total CD8+ and CD8+ TEMRA repertoires, approximately 17 and five Susac-specific public clones, respectively, were identified.

RNA was extracted using the RNeasy kit, and about 0.45 to 1 microgram was reverse transcribed with random hexamers. The immunoSEQ multiplex PCR assay, which covers 54 Vbeta and 13 Jbeta segments, was used to amplify TCR beta CDR3 regions. To correct PCR amplification bias, a synthetic template baseline was used for both primer optimization and computational correction. In the authors' own workflow: Reads were assigned to V, D and J genes according to IMGT and analyzed in immunoSEQ Analyzer, with only productive sequences retained. Clonality was calculated as one minus the Shannon entropy normalized by log2 of the number of productive unique sequences. For each patient and control, public and private clones were evaluated within the 100 most prevalent clones. Clones were defined as Susac-specific if absent from the healthy and MS cohorts, from over a thousand published viral clones and from other ImmuneACCESS disease sequences. TCRdb passed the public sequencing reads through fastp at Q25 and MiXCR, retaining productive beta sequences. Here each entry gathers all rows of one CDR3 protein and keeps the most common genes and DNA. The V and J calls shown here were made by TCRdb, not taken from the authors' results. The sample table holds approximately 49,000 distinct CDR3 sequences, of which around 93% were seen once. The top ten clones comprise 0.75% of the sample.

The receptor was isolated from a human donor with Susac syndrome. The sequencing sample was made of CD8+ T cells from PBMCs. The sequence is built from TRBV12-3 or TRBV12-4 and TRBJ2-7; TRBD1 agrees with 11 junctional bases. The DNA is TGTGCCAGCAGTTCTCCGGGACAGGGGGACTACGAGCAGTACTTC. This translates into CASSSPGQGDYEQYF.